The sequence of this T cell receptor beta chain was determined in a study of T cells in localized non-small cell lung cancer. Regarding the study as a whole: Elevated circulating T cell density in blood was associated with longer overall survival. Tumor samples were not multi-region, leaving intratumor heterogeneity unexcluded. Uninvolved adjacent lung had higher T cell clonality than tumor and all other tissues. Turning up in adjacent lung were a median approximately 60 of the top 100 tumor clones.

As for this clone: No antigen is known for it.

Some clones are missing from TCRdb's copy, which holds only in-frame ones; the method was immunoSEQ multiplex PCR. This table holds 28,000 or so clones, around 90% found once. The CDR3 sequence is 13 residues long. V lost 7 bases to trimming and J lost 4 bases, with 8 bases between them. Germline V gives CDR1 MNHEY, CDR2 SMNVEV (reference sequence). This sequence was found in a male donor aged 60 or over with stage I lung adenocarcinoma. This sample comprised peripheral blood, obtained before any cancer treatment. V gene TRBV27 combines with J gene TRBJ1-6; D remains ambiguous. CDR3 nucleotides: TGTGCCAGCACTAGGGTATATAATTCACCCCTCCACTTT. As protein: CASTRVYNSPLHF.